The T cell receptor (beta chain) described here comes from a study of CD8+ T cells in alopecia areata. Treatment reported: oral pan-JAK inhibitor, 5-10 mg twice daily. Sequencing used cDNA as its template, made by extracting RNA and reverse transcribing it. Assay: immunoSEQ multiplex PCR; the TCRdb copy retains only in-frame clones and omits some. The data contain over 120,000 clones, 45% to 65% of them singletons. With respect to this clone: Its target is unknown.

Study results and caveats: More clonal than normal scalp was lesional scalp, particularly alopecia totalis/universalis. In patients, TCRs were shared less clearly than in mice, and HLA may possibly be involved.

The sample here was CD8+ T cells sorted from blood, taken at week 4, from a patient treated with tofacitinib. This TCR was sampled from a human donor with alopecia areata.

Written as DNA, the CDR3 is TGTGCCAGCAGCTCGGACAGGAGGGGCGGGGAGCTGTTTTTT. It codes for CASSSDRRGGELFF. J is TRBJ2-2 and V is TRBV7-6; tentatively, D is TRBD1 (7 bases). CDR1 and CDR2 from the germline V gene are SGHVS and FNYEAQ. The ends were cut back, 4 bases at V and 7 bases at J, with 13 bases in the middle. CDR3 length: 14 amino acids. Together with reference TRBV7-6 and TRBJ2-2, the CDR3 gives the full variable domain: GAGVSQSPRYKVTKRGQDVALRCDPISGHVSLYWYRQALGQGPEFLTYFNYEAQQDKSGLPNDRFSAERPEGSISTLTIQRTEQRDSAMYRCASSSDRRGGELFFGEGSRLTVL.